Detailed here is one T cell receptor beta chain. Systemic immunosuppression or a history of autoimmune disease excluded patients. Generated by immunoSEQ multiplex PCR, the TCRdb table keeps only in-frame clones and is missing some. The sample records about 78,000 clones, roughly 92% being singletons. The source of the sample is a study of OX40 agonist ivuxolimab in advanced cancers. Background on the study: Ivuxolimab, an antibody acting as an agonist of OX40 (CD134), was used to treat patients. Patients got intravenous ivuxolimab at 0.01 to 10 mg/kg every 2 weeks. The study reported partial responses in three patients: one hepatocellular carcinoma, two cutaneous melanoma.

CDR3 length equals 14 residues. Germline lookup yields CDR1 LNHDA and CDR2 SQIVND (reference sequence). The ends were cut back, 4 bases at V and 8 bases at J, with 14 bases in the middle. This receptor was obtained from an adult with an advanced solid tumor such as melanoma, head and neck, liver or kidney cancer. The chain uses TRBV19 and TRBJ1-4, with TRBD1 as a possible D gene (5 bases). Sequenced material: CD4+ or CD8+ T cells sorted from blood, taken in a trial of the OX40 agonist ivuxolimab. The CDR3 loop reads CASSRDFAEEKLFF. DNA of the CDR3: TGTGCCAGTAGTAGGGACTTTGCCGAGGAAAAACTGTTTTTT.